Listed here are 19 T cell receptor beta chains from one sample, sequenced in a study of T cells in Graves' hyperthyroidism and ophthalmopathy. Using RNA transcripts as the source, TCR beta CDR3 regions were amplified. When the TCR CDR3 underwent first-round RT-PCR, the HTBI primer set was used. TCRdb fed the multiplex PCR reads into MiXCR, producing one record per CDR3 protein. This sample has under 350,000 distinct CDR3 sequences; under 30% occur once, and the top ten carry 20% to 30%. The sequencing sample was made of blood. These receptors came from a man aged 40-55 years with Graves' hyperthyroidism that later progressed to Graves' ophthalmopathy.

This clonotype was seen a handful of times. The V gene is TRBV12-3 or TRBV12-4, the J gene TRBJ1-5, with unresolved D. Trimming cost V 7 bases and J 3 bases, with 16 bases left between them. CDR3 length equals 15 residues. CDR3: CASTSTGRYNQPQHF. DNA for the CDR3: TGTGCCAGCACCAGTACGGGGAGGTACAATCAGCCCCAGCATTTT.

This clonotype was detected many times. The J gene is TRBJ1-1, the V gene TRBV3-1; 7 bases match TRBD1. V gave up 3 bases and J gave up 2 bases; unmatched junction bases: 6. The CDR3 is made up of 15 amino acids. The germline gives CDR1 LGHDT, CDR2 YNNKEL (reference sequence). The CDR3 coding sequence is TGTGCCAGCAGCCAGGATGACAGGGACAACACTGAAGCTTTCTTT. This gives the protein CASSQDDRDNTEAFF.

This clonotype was seen at least ten times. J is TRBJ1-2 and V is TRBV11-2; 7 positions agree with TRBD1. Germline CDR1 is SGHAT and CDR2 is FQNNGV. J lost 10 bases, V lost 5 bases, and 13 bases had no gene match. The CDR3 runs to 14 residues. CDR3 DNA sequence: TGTGCCAGCAGCCCTGACGTCGGGACAGACGACTACACCTTC. As protein: CASSPDVGTDDYTF.

This clonotype was recorded many times. This chain joins TRBV9 and TRBJ2-6, with TRBD2 matching over 12 bases. Germline V lookup: CDR1 SGDLS, CDR2 YYNGEE. The CDR3 loop spans 18 amino acids. V lost 4 bases and J lost 3; bases outside the gene matches: 8. The DNA of the CDR3 is TGTGCCAGCAGCTTGCGACTAGCGGGAGTCTATGGGGCCAACGTCCTGACTTTC. As protein: CASSLRLAGVYGANVLTF.

This clonotype has a count of ten or more. This sequence joins TRBV5-1 and TRBJ2-5, with TRBD2 matching over 7 bases. In germline, CDR1 is SGHRS, CDR2 YFSETQ. J was trimmed by 5 bases and V by 4 bases; bases with no gene match: 11. CDR3 size: 15 residues. In DNA, the CDR3 is TGCGCCAGCAGCCCTTCGGGGAGGGACTGGGAGACCCAGTACTTC. The encoded protein is CASSPSGRDWETQYF.

The CDR3 sequence: CASSKWGDTEAFF. CDR3 in DNA: TGTGCCAGCAGTAAGTGGGGGGACACTGAAGCTTTCTTT. The rearrangement links TRBV7-2 to TRBJ1-1, with a possible D match to TRBD1 (5 bases). Trimming left V 6 bases short and J 3 bases short, with 11 bases between. The V gene's germline CDR1 is SGHTA and CDR2 FQGNSA. The CDR3 runs to 13 residues.

This sequence joins TRBV11-2 and TRBJ2-2; the D call may be TRBD1 or TRBD2 (5 bases each). With 5 bases removed from V and 6 bases from J, the gap between germline ends came to 19 bases. The CDR3 sequence is 16 residues long. CDR1 is SGHAT, CDR2 FQNNGV, per germline. CDR3 nucleotide sequence: TGTGCCAGCAGCATCCTAGGGGAGAGTAAGGCCGGGGAGCTGTTTTTT. As protein: CASSILGESKAGELFF.

The chain uses TRBV12-3 or TRBV12-4 and TRBJ2-7, with 9 bases that match TRBD1. V lost 5 bases, J lost 12 bases, and 8 bases stayed unmatched. This CDR3 has 12 residues. CDR3 bases: TGTGCCAGCAGTCCAGGGACAGGGCTGACGTACTTC. This encodes CASSPGTGLTYF.

The chain uses TRBV6-1 and TRBJ2-5; D perhaps matches TRBD2 (5 bases). The CDR3 runs to 16 residues. The germline V and J ends were trimmed by 0 bases and 3 bases, with 14 bases remaining between them. From germline, CDR1 is MNHNS and CDR2 SASEGT. CDR3 loop: CASSEASGRWKETQYF. The DNA for the CDR3 is TGTGCCAGCAGTGAAGCCTCGGGGAGATGGAAAGAGACCCAGTACTTC.

This clonotype was seen ten or more times. This chain joins TRBV20-1 and TRBJ1-6; D is ambiguous. The CDR3 runs 12 residues. Trimming left V 2 bases short and J 14 bases short, with 13 bases between. Germline V gene sequence: CDR1 DFQATT, CDR2 SNEGSKA (reference sequence). CDR3 sequence reads: CSARLMEVTLHF. Here the CDR3 DNA reads TGCAGTGCTAGACTTATGGAGGTCACCCTCCACTTT.

The chain joins TRBV6-5 to TRBJ1-1; TRBD1 aligns across 10 bases. CDR1 is MNHEY, CDR2 SVGAGI, per germline. The CDR3 loop spans 15 amino acids. V was clipped by 4 bases and J by 5 bases; unmatched bases: 7. CDR3 in amino acids: CASSWDRGVSTEAFF. CDR3 DNA sequence: TGTGCCAGCAGTTGGGACAGGGGCGTGTCAACTGAAGCTTTCTTT.

This clonotype occurred many times. This chain uses TRBV4-2 with TRBJ2-7, with 14 bases aligning to TRBD2. CDR1 and CDR2 (germline): LGHNA, YNFKEQ. This CDR3 contains 16 residues. After removal of 0 bases from V and 3 bases from J, the junction contained 1 base not matched to a gene. CDR3 amino acids: CASSQEGTSGSYEQYF. The CDR3 bases are TGTGCCAGCAGCCAAGAAGGGACTAGCGGGAGCTACGAGCAGTACTTC.

This clonotype was observed many times. The chain has TRBV6-5 and TRBJ2-7, with D hard to call. This CDR3 is built from 16 residues. Germline loops: CDR1 MNHEY, CDR2 SVGAGI. Trimming removed 0 bases from V and 0 bases from J, with 12 bases in between. CDR3 nucleotides: TGTGCCAGCAGTTACTCGTCTACCAGAAGCTCCTACGAGCAGTACTTC. Its translation: CASSYSSTRSSYEQYF.

There are many counts of this clonotype. The V gene is TRBV29-1, the J gene TRBJ2-7, with 9 bases that match TRBD1. The germline CDR1 and CDR2 sequences are SQVTM and ANQGSEA. This CDR3 comprises 13 residues. V was pared by 6 bases and J by 1 base, with 4 bases of the junction left unmatched. Here the CDR3 reads CSVAGTGSYEQYF. CDR3 sequence (DNA): TGCAGCGTGGCCGGGACAGGGTCCTACGAGCAGTACTTC.

There are many counts of this clonotype. The chain has TRBV11-3 and TRBJ1-1; D is uncertain. CDR1 is SGHNT and CDR2 is YENEEA in the germline V gene. Trimming left V 7 bases short and J 4 bases short, with 16 bases between. The CDR3 is made up of 14 amino acids. The CDR3 DNA follows: TGTGCCAGCACCCCCTTGGAGCTACCCACTGAAGCTTTCTTT. Encoded protein: CASTPLELPTEAFF.

The chain joins TRBV6-1 to TRBJ2-2; 7 nucleotides align to TRBD2. In germline, CDR1 is MNHNS, CDR2 SASEGT. J lost 6 bases, V lost 5 bases, and 12 bases had no gene match. The CDR3 runs 16 residues. CDR3 loop: CASSKLAWQEAGELFF. CDR3 DNA sequence: TGTGCCAGCAGTAAACTAGCGTGGCAGGAGGCCGGGGAGCTGTTTTTT.

The rearrangement links TRBV4-2 to TRBJ1-2; tentative D call: TRBD1 (6 bases). The CDR3 is 13 residues long. From germline, CDR1 is LGHNA and CDR2 YNFKEQ. Trimming stripped 0 bases from V and 7 bases from J, with 9 bases between. Here the CDR3 reads CASSQDRRGGYTF. The CDR3 bases are TGTGCCAGCAGCCAAGATCGCAGGGGTGGCTACACCTTC.

The sample holds many counts of this clonotype. J is TRBJ1-5 and V is TRBV24-1; D not resolved. The CDR3 contains 15 residues. V was cut by 2 bases and J by 2 bases, with 9 bases left in between. Germline CDR1 and CDR2: KGHDR and SFDVKD. The CDR3 region is CATSDYSRGNQPQHF. CDR3 DNA sequence: TGTGCCACCAGTGATTACTCTCGGGGCAATCAGCCCCAGCATTTT.

This clonotype was detected ten times or more. The gene calls are TRBV27 and TRBJ2-7, with TRBD2 matching over 7 bases. J lost 0 bases, V lost 0 bases, and 5 bases had no gene match. CDR3 length: 16 amino acids. Germline CDR1 reads MNHEY; CDR2 reads SMNVEV (reference sequence). This CDR3 is CASSLSSGASSYEQYF. The CDR3 DNA reads TGTGCCAGCAGTTTATCGAGCGGGGCAAGCTCCTACGAGCAGTACTTC.